Below, 7 T cell receptor beta chains from the same sample are listed, as sequenced in a study of T-cell memory formation after mild COVID-19. Each CDR3 protein gets one entry after TCRdb re-called the 5' RACE reads with MiXCR. The data show 300,000 to 350,000 distinct CDR3 sequences, about 13% seen once. Material: PBMCs or a T cell subset sorted from them (not recorded which). The receptors were sampled from a man aged 18 to 29 who had mild COVID-19 (a few samples of this study predate the infection). Cell type and time point are not known.

This clonotype was seen more than once but under ten times. The J gene is TRBJ2-7, the V gene TRBV20-1, with D possibly being TRBD2 (7 bases). Germline-derived CDR1 and CDR2 are DFQATT and SNEGSKA (reference sequence). Trimming cost V 3 bases and J 4 bases, with 16 bases left between them. This CDR3 is built from 14 residues. Here the CDR3 DNA reads TGCAGTGCTAGCGGACTAGAGGGGGGATACGAGCAGTACGTC. Encoded protein: CSASGLEGGYEQYV.

This clonotype was found many times. The chain carries TRBV14 and TRBJ2-7; D perhaps matches TRBD2 (5 bases). CDR1 and CDR2 (germline): SGHDN, FVKESK. Trimming left V 3 bases short and J 0 bases short, with 9 bases between. This CDR3 is 14 amino acids long. CDR3 protein: CASSHNEGSYEQYF. The CDR3 DNA follows: TGTGCCAGCAGCCACAATGAGGGCTCCTACGAGCAGTACTTC. The full variable domain, in which reference TRBV14 and TRBJ2-7 provide the parts outside the CDR3, is EAGVTQFPSHSVIEKGQTVTLRCDPISGHDNLYWYRRVMGKEIKFLLHFVKESKQDESGMPNNRFLAERTGGTYSTLKVQPAELEDSGVYFCASSHNEGSYEQYFGPGTRLTVT.

This clonotype was seen ten or more times. The CDR3 sequence: CASSFGGDGTEAFF. As DNA, the CDR3 is TGCGCCAGCAGCTTCGGGGGCGATGGCACTGAAGCTTTCTTT. The chain carries TRBV5-1 and TRBJ1-1; D is perhaps TRBD1 (6 bases). Germline values: CDR1 SGHRS, CDR2 YFSETQ. The V and J ends lost 2 bases and 4 bases respectively, with 12 bases between them. The CDR3 length is 14 residues.

The chain is built from TRBV2 and TRBJ1-5; 7 positions match TRBD1. This CDR3 has 16 amino acids. V lost 6 bases to trimming and J lost 2 bases; unmatched junction nucleotides: 10. The germline CDR1 and CDR2 sequences are SNHLY and FYNNEI. CDR3 nucleotide sequence: TGTGCCAGCAGGGAGACAGGGAGGAGAGGCAATCAGCCCCAGCATTTT. This gives the protein CASRETGRRGNQPQHF.

The gene calls are TRBV4-3 and TRBJ2-3, with D uncertain. Germline V gene data show CDR1 as LGHNA and CDR2 as YSLEER. The V end lost 1 base, the J end lost 2 bases, and 10 bases lay between the germline ends. The CDR3 is made up of 15 amino acids. CDR3 loop: CASSQVKGITDTQYF. For the CDR3, the DNA is TGCGCCAGCAGCCAAGTGAAGGGAATCACAGATACGCAGTATTTT.

The rearrangement uses TRBV20-1 and TRBJ1-4; weak D call: TRBD1 (5 bases). Per the germline V gene, CDR1 is DFQATT and CDR2 is SNEGSKA (reference sequence). CDR3 size: 13 residues. The V end lost 3 bases, the J end lost 4 bases, and 9 bases lay between the germline ends. CDR3 nucleotides: TGCAGTGCTAGTGGCCAGGGTAATGAAAAACTGTTTTTT. Protein: CSASGQGNEKLFF.

The table lists this clonotype with many counts. V gene TRBV12-5 combines with J gene TRBJ2-5; 8 nucleotides align to TRBD1. Looked up from germline, CDR1 is LGHNT and CDR2 is FRNRAP. The junction had 15 bases not matched to a gene; V was cut back by 4 bases and J by 5 bases. This CDR3 comprises 17 residues. CDR3: CASGSSRDRLGSETQYF. Written as DNA, the CDR3 is TGTGCTAGTGGTTCGTCCCGGGACAGGCTGGGATCCGAGACCCAGTACTTC.